This T cell receptor (beta chain) originates from a study of CXCR3-negative and CXCR3-positive naive CD8 T cells. The study's findings and limits: More hydrophobic TRB CDR3s occurred in CXCR3-positive than in CXCR3-negative naive cells.

The study sorted every CD8+ T cell subset in triplicate at 300,000 or so cells each. CDR3 length: 11 amino acids. The authors prepared UMI-labeled TRB cDNA libraries by 5' RACE. TCRdb re-called the 5' RACE reads and gives one entry per CDR3 protein, without DNA. The ten most abundant clones cover about 1.1% of a sample with fewer than 95,000 distinct CDR3 sequences. About this clonotype: The antigen is not known.

Input material: naive CXCR3- CD8+ T cells from blood. Subset described: CD45RO-CCR7+CD27+CD95- naive CD8+ T cells lacking CXCR3 (TNR3-). This chain uses TRBV12-3 or TRBV12-4 with TRBJ2-7; TCRdb indicates TRBD1, and absent DNA this call remains unverified. The TCR comes from a human donor in good health. Some clones in this sample may be carry-over from other donors' samples. This CDR3 is CASRTGLEQYF.